This TCR beta chain emerged from a study of cytomegalovirus exposure and HLA in healthy donors. General study findings and limits: It was reported in a later analysis that an Asian-associated ancestry cluster showed fewer N-insertions than the roughly 710-donor mean.

Looked up from germline, CDR1 is SGDLS and CDR2 is YYNGEE. The CDR3 has 15 amino acids. Trimming removed 3 bases from V and 3 bases from J, with 12 bases in between. With regard to this clone: Its antigen is currently unknown.

In the PCR, 60 Vbeta and 13 Jbeta primers were used. Sequencing was performed with immunoSEQ multiplex PCR; in TCRdb, only in-frame clones are kept and a portion is missing. This table has around 150,000 clones, roughly 79% appearing once. The chain joins TRBV9 to TRBJ2-2, with a weak D call TRBD2 (5 bases). The source is a woman aged 45 to 65 in good health and CMV-seronegative. The sequenced sample consisted of PBMCs. In DNA form, the CDR3 reads TGTGCCAGCAGCGCCAGGAGGATGGACACCGGGGAGCTGTTTTTT. Amino acids: CASSARRMDTGELFF.